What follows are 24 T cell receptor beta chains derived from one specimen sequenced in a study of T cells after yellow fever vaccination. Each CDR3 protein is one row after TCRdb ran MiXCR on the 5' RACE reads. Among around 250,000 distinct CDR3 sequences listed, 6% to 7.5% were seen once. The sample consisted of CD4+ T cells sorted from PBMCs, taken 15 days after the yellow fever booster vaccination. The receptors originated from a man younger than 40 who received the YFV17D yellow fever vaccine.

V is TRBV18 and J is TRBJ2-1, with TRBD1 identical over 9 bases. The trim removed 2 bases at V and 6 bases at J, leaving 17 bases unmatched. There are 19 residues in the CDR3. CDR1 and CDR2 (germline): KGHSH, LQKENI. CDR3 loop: CASSPSIDRGYYLGNEQFF. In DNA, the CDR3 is TGTGCCAGCTCACCAAGCATTGACAGGGGGTATTACTTGGGCAATGAGCAGTTCTTC.

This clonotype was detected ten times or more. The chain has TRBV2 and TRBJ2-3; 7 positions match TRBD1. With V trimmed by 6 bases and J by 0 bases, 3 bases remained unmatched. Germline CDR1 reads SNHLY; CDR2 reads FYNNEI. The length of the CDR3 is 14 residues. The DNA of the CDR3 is TGTGCCAGCAGAGAGGGGGCGAGCACAGATACGCAGTATTTT. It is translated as CASREGASTDTQYF.

CDR3 in amino acids: CASSLMAAGDTQYF. The CDR3 DNA sequence: TGTGCCAGCAGCTTAATGGCCGCCGGGGATACGCAGTATTTT. The rearrangement links TRBV7-3 to TRBJ2-3, with D hard to call. Per germline, CDR1 SGHTA and CDR2 FQGTGA. The CDR3 spans 14 residues. V was clipped by 1 base and J by 6 bases, with 11 bases between them.

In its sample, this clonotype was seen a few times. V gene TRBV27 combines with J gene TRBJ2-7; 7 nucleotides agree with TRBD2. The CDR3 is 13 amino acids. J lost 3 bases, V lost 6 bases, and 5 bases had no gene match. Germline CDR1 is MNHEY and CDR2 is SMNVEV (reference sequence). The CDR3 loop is CASRGGRHYEQYF. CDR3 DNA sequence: TGTGCCAGCAGAGGCGGGAGACACTACGAGCAGTACTTC.

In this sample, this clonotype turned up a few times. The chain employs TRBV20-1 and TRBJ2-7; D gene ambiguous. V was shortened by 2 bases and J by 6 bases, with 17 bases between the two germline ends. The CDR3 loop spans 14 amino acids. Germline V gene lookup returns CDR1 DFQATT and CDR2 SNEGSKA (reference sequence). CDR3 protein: CSARSWTASGEQYF. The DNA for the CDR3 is TGCAGTGCTAGATCTTGGACCGCTTCCGGCGAGCAGTACTTC.

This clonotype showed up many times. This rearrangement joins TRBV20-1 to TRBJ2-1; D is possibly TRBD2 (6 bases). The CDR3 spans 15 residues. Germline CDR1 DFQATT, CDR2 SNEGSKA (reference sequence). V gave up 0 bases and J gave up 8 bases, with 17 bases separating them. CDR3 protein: CSARDGTTSKHEQFF. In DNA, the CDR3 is TGCAGTGCTAGAGATGGGACCACTAGCAAGCATGAGCAGTTCTTC.

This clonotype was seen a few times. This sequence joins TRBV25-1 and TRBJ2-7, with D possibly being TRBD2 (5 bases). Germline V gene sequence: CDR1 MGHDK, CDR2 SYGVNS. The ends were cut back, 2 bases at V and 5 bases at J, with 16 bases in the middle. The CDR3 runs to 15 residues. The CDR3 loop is CASSENPSINNEQYF. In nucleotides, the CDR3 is TGTGCCAGCAGTGAAAACCCTAGCATCAATAACGAGCAGTACTTC.

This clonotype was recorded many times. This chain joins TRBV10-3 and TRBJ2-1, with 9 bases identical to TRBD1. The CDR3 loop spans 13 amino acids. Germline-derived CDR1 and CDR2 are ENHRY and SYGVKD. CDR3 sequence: CAAGTGMLNEQFF. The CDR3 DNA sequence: TGTGCGGCCGGGACAGGGATGTTAAATGAGCAGTTCTTC.

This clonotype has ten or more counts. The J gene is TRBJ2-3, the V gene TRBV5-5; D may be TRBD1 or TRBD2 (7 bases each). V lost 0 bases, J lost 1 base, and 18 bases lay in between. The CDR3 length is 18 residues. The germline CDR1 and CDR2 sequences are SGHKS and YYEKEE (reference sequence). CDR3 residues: CASSLVPLQGRGTDTQYF. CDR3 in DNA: TGTGCCAGCAGCTTGGTCCCTTTACAGGGGAGGGGCACAGATACGCAGTATTTT.

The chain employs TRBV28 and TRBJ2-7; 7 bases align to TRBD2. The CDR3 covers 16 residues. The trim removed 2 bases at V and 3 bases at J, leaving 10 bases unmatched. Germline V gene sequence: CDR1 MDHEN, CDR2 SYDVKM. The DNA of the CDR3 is TGTGCCAGCAGTTTAGGGGGTAGCGGGCCATACTACGAGCAGTACTTC. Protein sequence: CASSLGGSGPYYEQYF. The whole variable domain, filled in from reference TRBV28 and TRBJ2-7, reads DVKVTQSSRYLVKRTGEKVFLECVQDMDHENMFWYRQDPGLGLRLIYFSYDVKMKEKGDIPEGYSVSREKKERFSLILESASTNQTSMYLCASSLGGSGPYYEQYFGPGTRLTVT.

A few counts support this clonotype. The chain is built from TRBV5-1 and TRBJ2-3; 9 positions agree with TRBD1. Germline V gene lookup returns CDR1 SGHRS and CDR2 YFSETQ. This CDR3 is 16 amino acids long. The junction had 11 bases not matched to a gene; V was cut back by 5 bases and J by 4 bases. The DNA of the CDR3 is TGCGCCAGCAGGACAGGGGGAAGGATATTGGCAGATACGCAGTATTTT. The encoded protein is CASRTGGRILADTQYF.

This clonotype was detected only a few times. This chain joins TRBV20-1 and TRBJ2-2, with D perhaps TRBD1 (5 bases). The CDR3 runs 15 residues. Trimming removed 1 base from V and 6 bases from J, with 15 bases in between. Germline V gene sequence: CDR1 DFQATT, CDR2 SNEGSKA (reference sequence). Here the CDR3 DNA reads TGCAGTGCTAGAGGCCAGGGAAAGTTGCCCGGGGAGCTGTTTTTT. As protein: CSARGQGKLPGELFF.

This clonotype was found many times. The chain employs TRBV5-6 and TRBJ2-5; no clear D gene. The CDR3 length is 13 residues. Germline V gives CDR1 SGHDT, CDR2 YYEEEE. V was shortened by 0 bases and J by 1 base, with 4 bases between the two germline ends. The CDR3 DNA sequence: TGTGCCAGCAGCTTGGCAATCCAAGAGACCCAGTACTTC. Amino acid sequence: CASSLAIQETQYF.

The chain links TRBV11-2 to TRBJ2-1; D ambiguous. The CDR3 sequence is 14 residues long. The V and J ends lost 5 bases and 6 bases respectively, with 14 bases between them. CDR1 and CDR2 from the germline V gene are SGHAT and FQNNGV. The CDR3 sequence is CASSISRVTNEQFF. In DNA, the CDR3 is TGTGCCAGCAGCATCAGCCGGGTCACCAATGAGCAGTTCTTC.

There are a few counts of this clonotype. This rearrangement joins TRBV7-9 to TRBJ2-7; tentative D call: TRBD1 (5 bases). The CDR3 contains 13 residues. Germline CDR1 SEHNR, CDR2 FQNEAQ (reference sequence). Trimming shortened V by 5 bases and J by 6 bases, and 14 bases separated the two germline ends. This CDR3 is CASSPWTTGEQYF. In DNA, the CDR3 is TGTGCCAGCAGCCCCTGGACAACTGGCGAGCAGTACTTC. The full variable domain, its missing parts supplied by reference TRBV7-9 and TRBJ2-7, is DTGVSQNPRHKITKRGQNVTFRCDPISEHNRLYWYRQTLGQGPEFLTYFQNEAQLEKSRLLSDRFSAERPKGSFSTLEIQRTEQGDSAMYLCASSPWTTGEQYFGPGTRLTVT.

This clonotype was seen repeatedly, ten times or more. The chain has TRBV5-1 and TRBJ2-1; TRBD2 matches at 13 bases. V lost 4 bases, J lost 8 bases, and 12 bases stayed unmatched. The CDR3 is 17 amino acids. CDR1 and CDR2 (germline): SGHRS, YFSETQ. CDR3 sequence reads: CASSTRGGTSGNHEQFF. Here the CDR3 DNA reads TGCGCCAGCAGCACCAGGGGTGGGACTAGCGGGAATCATGAGCAGTTCTTC.

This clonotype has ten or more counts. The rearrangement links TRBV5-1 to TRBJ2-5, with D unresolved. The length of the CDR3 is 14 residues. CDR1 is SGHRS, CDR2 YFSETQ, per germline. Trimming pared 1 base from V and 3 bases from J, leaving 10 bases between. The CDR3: CASSLSGHEETQYF. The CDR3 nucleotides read TGCGCCAGCAGCTTGTCCGGGCACGAAGAGACCCAGTACTTC.

CDR3 in amino acids: CAWSVGINEQFF. CDR3 in DNA: TGTGCCTGGAGTGTGGGTATCAATGAGCAGTTCTTC. This chain joins TRBV30 and TRBJ2-1; unclear D gene. V gave up 0 bases and J gave up 6 bases, with 6 bases separating them. Germline CDR1 and CDR2: GTSNPN and SVGIG (reference sequence). The CDR3 loop spans 12 amino acids.

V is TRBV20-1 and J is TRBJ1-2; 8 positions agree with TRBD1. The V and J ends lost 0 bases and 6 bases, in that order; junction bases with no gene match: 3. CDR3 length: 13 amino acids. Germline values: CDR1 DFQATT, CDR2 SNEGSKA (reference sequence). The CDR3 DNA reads TGCAGTGCTAGAGATCAGGGGGCAAATGGCTACACCTTC. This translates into CSARDQGANGYTF.

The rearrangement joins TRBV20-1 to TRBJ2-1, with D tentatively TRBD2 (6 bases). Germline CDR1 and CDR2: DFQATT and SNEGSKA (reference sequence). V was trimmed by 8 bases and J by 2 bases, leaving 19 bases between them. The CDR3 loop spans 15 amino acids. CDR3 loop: CSWVAPGGTYNEQFF. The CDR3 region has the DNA TGCAGTTGGGTAGCCCCTGGCGGGACCTACAATGAGCAGTTCTTC.

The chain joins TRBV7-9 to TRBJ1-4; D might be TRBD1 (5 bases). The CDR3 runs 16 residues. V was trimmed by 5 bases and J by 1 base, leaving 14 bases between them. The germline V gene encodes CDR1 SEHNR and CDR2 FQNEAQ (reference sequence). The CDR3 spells CASSKTTRGTNEKLFF. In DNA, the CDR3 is TGTGCCAGCAGCAAAACAACGAGGGGAACTAATGAAAAACTGTTTTTT.

The CDR3, as DNA: TGTGCCTGGAGTCTCGGGACAGGCGGACCTTACGAGCAGTACTTC. Its protein is CAWSLGTGGPYEQYF. The V gene is TRBV30, the J gene TRBJ2-7; 8 bases map to TRBD1. V lost 2 bases, J lost 4 bases, and 10 bases stayed unmatched. Looked up from germline, CDR1 is GTSNPN and CDR2 is SVGIG (reference sequence). CDR3 size: 15 residues.

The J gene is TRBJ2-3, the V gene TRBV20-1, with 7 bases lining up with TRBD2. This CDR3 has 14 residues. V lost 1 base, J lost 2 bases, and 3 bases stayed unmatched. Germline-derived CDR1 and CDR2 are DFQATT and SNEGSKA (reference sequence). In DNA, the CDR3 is TGCAGTGCTAGAGGAGCGGGGAACACAGATACGCAGTATTTT. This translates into CSARGAGNTDTQYF.

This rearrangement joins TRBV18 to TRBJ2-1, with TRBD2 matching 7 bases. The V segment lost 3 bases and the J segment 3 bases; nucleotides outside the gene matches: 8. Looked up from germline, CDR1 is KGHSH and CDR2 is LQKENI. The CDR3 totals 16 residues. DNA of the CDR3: TGTGCCAGCTCACCTTTTACGCGGGAGAACTACAATGAGCAGTTCTTC. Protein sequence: CASSPFTRENYNEQFF.